Listed below are T cell receptor beta chains from one sample, sequenced in a study of tumor-infiltrating lymphocytes in primary liver carcinoma. MiXCR, run by TCRdb on the multiplex PCR reads, gives a single entry per CDR3 protein. The repertoire has about 120,000 distinct CDR3 sequences, 55% to 70% of them found once; the top ten carry around 8.1%. The source material was tumor-adjacent normal liver tissue. The receptors here all came from a woman in her sixties or seventies with primary liver carcinoma and hepatitis B virus infection. Both conserved end residues are part of each CDR3. A D gene is named only where the DNA matches it firmly. Size is omitted from some rows. Given values are once, few, many or a class for expanded clones.

v_call	clone_size	d_call	j_call	cdr3_aa	cdr3_nt
TRBV10-2	many	.	TRBJ2-4	CASREIAKNIQYF	TGCGCCAGCCGAGAAATAGCCAAAAACATTCAGTACTTC
TRBV28	few	.	TRBJ1-1	CASIPNTEAFF	TGTGCCAGCATCCCGAACACTGAAGCTTTCTTT
TRBV5-4	many	.	TRBJ2-1	CASSFGGMRDNEQFF	TGTGCCAGCAGCTTTGGAGGGATGCGCGACAATGAGCAGTTCTTC
TRBV6-5	.	TRBD2	TRBJ2-1	CASMSVAGGHNEQFF	TGTGCCAGCATGAGCGTAGCGGGAGGTCACAATGAGCAGTTCTTC
TRBV18	few	.	TRBJ2-2	CASSQETNTGELFF	TGTGCCAGCTCGCAGGAAACGAACACCGGGGAGCTGTTTTTT
TRBV12-3/TRBV12-4	.	.	TRBJ2-2	CVSSLGYSTGELFF	TGTGTCAGCAGTTTAGGGTACTCCACCGGGGAGCTGTTTTTT
TRBV29-1	.	.	TRBJ1-1	CSAGKPGLGRRAFF	TGCAGCGCTGGGAAACCGGGGCTCGGACGAAGGGCTTTCTTT
TRBV4-2	.	.	TRBJ2-1	CASSQVGGSGTNNELFF	TGTGCCAGCAGCCAAGTGGGTGGTAGCGGTACCAACAATGAGCTGTTCTTC
TRBV18	.	.	TRBJ2-2	CASSQETNTGELSF	TGTGCCAGCTCGCAGGAAACGAACACCGGGGAGCTGTCTTTT
TRBV18	.	.	TRBJ1-1	CASLMDRNTEAFF	TGTGCCAGCCTCATGGACAGGAACACTGAAGCTTTCTTT
TRBV29-1	.	.	TRBJ2-6	CCVRVDGSGANVLTF	TGCTGCGTTCGCGTGGACGGCTCCGGGGCCAACGTCCTGACTTTC
TRBV7-8	.	.	TRBJ2-1	CARSPGILSFYNEQFF	TGTGCCAGGAGCCCCGGGATACTATCCTTTTACAATGAGCAGTTCTTC
TRBV2	.	TRBD2	TRBJ2-7	CATIKGLAGDEQYF	TGTGCCACCATAAAGGGACTAGCGGGAGACGAGCAGTACTTC
TRBV29-1	.	TRBD1	TRBJ1-1	CSICQTGTGNTEAFF	TGCAGTATTTGTCAAACCGGGACAGGGAACACTGAAGCTTTCTTT
TRBV4-2	.	.	TRBJ1-1	CASSQERNTGAFF	TGTGCTAGCAGCCAAGAGAGGAACACTGGAGCTTTCTTT
TRBV6-5	many	.	TRBJ1-1	CASRGRQTFTEAFF	TGTGCCAGCAGGGGTAGACAGACGTTCACTGAAGCTTTCTTT
TRBV6-5	.	.	TRBJ2-3	CASSHSDRDTQYF	TGTGCCAGCAGTCACTCGGATAGGGACACGCAGTATTTT
TRBV28	many	.	TRBJ2-4	CASSLQNIQYF	TGTGCCAGCAGTTTACAAAACATTCAGTACTTC
TRBV21-1	.	.	TRBJ1-4	CASSHSSGEGIEKLFF	TGTGCTAGCAGCCATTCCTCAGGGGAGGGTATTGAAAAACTGTTTTTT
TRBV12-3/TRBV12-4	many	.	TRBJ2-7	CASSLFGNSYEQYF	TGTGCCAGCAGTTTATTCGGGAACTCCTACGAGCAGTACTTC
TRBV5-4	.	TRBD2	TRBJ2-5	CASSPGLAGRETQYF	TGTGCCAGCAGCCCGGGACTAGCGGGGCGAGAGACCCAGTACTTC
TRBV11-2	few	.	TRBJ1-2	CASSLDWANHDYTF	TGTGCCAGCAGCTTAGATTGGGCTAACCATGACTACACCTTC
TRBV29-1	few	.	TRBJ2-3	CRVKKAGTDTQYF	TGCAGAGTTAAGAAGGCGGGTACAGACACGCAGTATTTT
TRBV4-1	.	TRBD1	TRBJ1-2	CASSLLQGGYGYTF	TGCGCCAGCAGCCTTCTTCAGGGGGGCTATGGCTACACATTC
TRBV6-2/TRBV6-3	few	.	TRBJ2-1	CASSPAFRRDKPNEQFF	TGTGCCAGCAGCCCCGCGTTTAGGAGAGATAAGCCCAATGAGCAGTTCTTC
TRBV5-5	.	TRBD1	TRBJ2-2	CANRGISTGELFF	TGTGCTAACAGGGGGATTTCCACCGGGGAGCTCTTTTTT
TRBV7-9	many	.	TRBJ2-7	CASSPEGGETYEQYF	TGTGCCAGCAGCCCAGAGGGGGGGGAAACCTACGAGCAGTACTTC
TRBV11-2	.	.	TRBJ2-7	CANSPGGYEQYF	TGTGCCAACAGTCCCGGGGGCTACGAGCAGTACTTC
TRBV4-1	.	.	TRBJ2-1	CASSQDPTGVNYNEQFF	TGTGCCAGCAGCCAAGATCCCACGGGAGTGAACTACAATGAGCAGTTCTTC
TRBV28	few	.	TRBJ1-6	CASTPPAGLRSPLHF	TGTGCCAGCACCCCGCCCGCGGGGTTAAGGTCACCCCTCCACTTT
TRBV5-6	once	TRBD2	TRBJ2-1	CASSLPSGGPNEQIF	TGTGCCAGCAGCTTGCCCAGCGGGGGGCCTAATGAGCAGATCTTC
TRBV12-3/TRBV12-4	.	.	TRBJ2-2	CASSRNTGELLF	TGTGCCAGCAGCCGAAACACCGGGGAGCTGCTATTT
TRBV11-2	.	TRBD2	TRBJ2-7	CDSTLDWVTLAGPYEQYF	TGTGACAGCACCTTAGATTGGGTCACTCTAGCGGGTCCCTACGAGCAGTACTTC
TRBV4-2	.	TRBD2	TRBJ2-1	CASSQGNSGVYNEQFF	TGTGCCAGCAGCCAAGGGAATAGCGGGGTTTACAATGAGCAGTTCTTC
TRBV6-2/TRBV6-3	.	.	TRBJ1-3	CVSSYGVFPGNTIYF	TGTGTCAGCAGTTACGGGGTCTTCCCTGGAAACACCATATATTTT
TRBV4-1	.	.	TRBJ2-6	CTSSQDRRATGANVLTF	TGCACCAGCAGCCAAGATCGTAGAGCGACTGGGGCCAACGTCCTGACTTTC
TRBV12-3/TRBV12-4	.	TRBD2	TRBJ2-1	CTSSLGTKSYNEQFF	TGTACCAGCAGTTTGGGGACTAAATCCTACAATGAGCAGTTCTTC
TRBV7-9	.	TRBD1	TRBJ1-1	CASSNRQGMNTEVFF	TGTGCCAGCAGCAACCGACAGGGTATGAACACTGAAGTTTTCTTT